A selection of T cell receptor beta chains follows, all from one sample in a study of radiation and T cells in renal cell carcinoma. Assay used: immunoSEQ multiplex PCR; TCRdb lists only in-frame clones, some missing. The sample records tens of thousands of clones, roughly four fifths being singletons. Sequencing used blood, obtained from a patient whose treatment included radiotherapy and nephrectomy. These receptors originate from a man aged 55 to 70 with renal cell carcinoma. Each CDR3 is given with its conserved first and last residue. The D gene is left open where the match is weak. Expanded clones are given a class, and other clones once, few, many or no size at all.

TRBD2	NA	TRBV29-1	TRBJ2-7	TGCAGCGGCACGACTAGCGGGAGAACTGGCGAGCAGTACTTC	CSGTTSGRTGEQYF
NA	NA	TRBV11-2	TRBJ2-7	TGTGCCAGCAGCTTAGTTGGTGCGGGATGGGCCTACGAGCAGTACTTC	CASSLVGAGWAYEQYF
TRBD1	NA	TRBV5-1	TRBJ2-2	TGCGCCAGCAGCCCGGGGACAGGGGTATTCGCCGGGGAGCTGTTTTTT	CASSPGTGVFAGELFF
NA	NA	TRBV4-3	TRBJ2-3	TGCGCCAGCAGCCAAGCCACAATAGGGACGTTAGGAGATACGCAGTATTTT	CASSQATIGTLGDTQYF
TRBD1	NA	TRBV18	TRBJ1-5	TGTGCCAGCTCACCGCCGAACGGACAGGGGCATAGGCAGCCCCAGCATTTT	CASSPPNGQGHRQPQHF
TRBD1	NA	TRBV10-3	TRBJ2-7	TGTGCCATCAGCGACAGGGGCCCCTACGAGCAGTACTTC	CAISDRGPYEQYF
NA	NA	TRBV7-2	TRBJ2-2	TGTGCCAGCAGCTTAGTTCAGCTCGGGGAGCTGTTTTTT	CASSLVQLGELFF
NA	once	TRBV9	TRBJ2-1	TGTGCCAGCAGCGTCAGGCAGGGGTCCAATGAGCAGTTCTTC	CASSVRQGSNEQFF
NA	NA	TRBV2	TRBJ2-1	TGTGCCAGCAGCTCAGGGGTTGGGAATGAGCAGTTCTTC	CASSSGVGNEQFF
TRBD1	NA	TRBV6-6	TRBJ1-1	TGTGCCAGCAGTCGTCCCGGGACAGGGTATAGCAACTTT	CASSRPGTGYSNF
TRBD1	NA	TRBV5-4	TRBJ2-2	TGTGCCAGCAGCTGGTGGACAGGGAAACAAAGGGAGCTGTTTTTT	CASSWWTGKQRELFF
NA	NA	TRBV11-3	TRBJ2-2	TGTGCCAGCAGCTTAGATCGAGGCGGGGAGCTGTTTTTT	CASSLDRGGELFF
NA	NA	TRBV11-3	TRBJ2-7	TGTGCCAGCAGCTTAGATGGGGGCCCCAACGAGCAGTACTTC	CASSLDGGPNEQYF
NA	NA	TRBV29-1	TRBJ2-5	TGCAGCGTTGAAGAGGTCGACTATTCCCAGTACTTC	CSVEEVDYSQYF
TRBD1	NA	TRBV9	TRBJ2-1	TGTGCCAGCAGCTCTCCCCTCAGGGGGAATGAGCAGTTCTTC	CASSSPLRGNEQFF
NA	NA	TRBV2	TRBJ1-3	TGTGCCAGCATAGACGGAGCCTCTGGAAACACCATATATTTT	CASIDGASGNTIYF
NA	NA	TRBV19	TRBJ1-2	TGTGCCAGTAAAGGGTCCAGGGTATTTAACTATGGCTACACCTTC	CASKGSRVFNYGYTF
NA	many	TRBV2	TRBJ1-4	TGTGCCAGCAGTCCTGGCGGGGCCTTTGAAAAACTGTTTTTT	CASSPGGAFEKLFF
NA	NA	TRBV7-9	TRBJ2-7	TGTGCCAGCAGCGGGTATGGGGCAGGGGAGAACGAGCAGTACTTC	CASSGYGAGENEQYF
NA	NA	TRBV15	TRBJ2-5	TGTGCCACCAGCAGAGGGGGCCAAGAGACCCAGTACTTC	CATSRGGQETQYF
TRBD1	once	TRBV27	TRBJ1-1	TGTGCCAGCAGCCCCCGACAGGGCCAAGCTTTCTTT	CASSPRQGQAFF
TRBD2	once	TRBV5-1	TRBJ2-2	TGCGCCAGCAGCTTGTTAGCGGGAGATAACACCGGGGAGCTGTTTTTT	CASSLLAGDNTGELFF
NA	few	TRBV2	TRBJ1-1	TGTGCCAGCAGTGGAAGGGTCAGTCGGACTGAAGCTTTCTTT	CASSGRVSRTEAFF
NA	NA	TRBV6-5	TRBJ1-2	TGTGCCAGCAGTACCCCTTATTATGGCTACACCTTC	CASSTPYYGYTF
NA	NA	TRBV5-1	TRBJ1-6	TGCGCCAGCAGCTTGGACGGCAGGCCCTCGAATTCACCCCTCCACTTT	CASSLDGRPSNSPLHF
TRBD1	NA	TRBV27	TRBJ2-1	TGTGCCAGCAGTCCCGGGACAGCTTACAATGAGCAGTTCTTC	CASSPGTAYNEQFF
NA	few	TRBV4-1	TRBJ1-5	TGCGCCAGCAGCAGTAGTCTCAATCAGCCCCAGCATTTT	CASSSSLNQPQHF
NA	NA	TRBV10-1	TRBJ2-2	TGCGCCAGCAGTGACGGATCCTACACCGGGGAGCTGTTTTTT	CASSDGSYTGELFF
NA	few	TRBV6-5	TRBJ2-1	TGTGCCAGCAGTTCCAGACTTGGTCGGCGTGAGCAGTTCTTC	CASSSRLGRREQFF
NA	once	TRBV28	TRBJ1-1	TGTGCCAGCAGTTTACAAGGGGGAGGCGTGAACACTGAAGCTTTCTTT	CASSLQGGGVNTEAFF
NA	NA	TRBV2	TRBJ2-7	TGTGCCAGCAGTGTCCAAGCCGAGGTTTACTTC	CASSVQAEVYF
NA	NA	TRBV5-8	TRBJ2-5	TGTGCCAGCAGCTTTCCCCGGGCAGGGGCGTCAGAGACCCAGTACTTC	CASSFPRAGASETQYF
NA	NA	TRBV28	TRBJ2-2	TGTGCCAGCAACCGTCGGGCGATCAGGGAGCTGTTTTTT	CASNRRAIRELFF
NA	NA	TRBV7-9	TRBJ2-7	TGTGCCAGCAGCCCCCTGGCGGTGCGGCAGTACTTC	CASSPLAVRQYF
NA	NA	TRBV19	TRBJ1-3	TGTGCCAGTAGTATCCGGGCTTCGGTCTCTGGAAACACCATATATTTT	CASSIRASVSGNTIYF
NA	NA	TRBV27	TRBJ1-5	TGTGCCAGCCGAAAATCACAGGGTGTGGGCAATCAGCCCCAGCATTTT	CASRKSQGVGNQPQHF
NA	NA	TRBV6-1	TRBJ2-7	TGTGCCAGCCGCGGCAGAGGGTACGAGCAGTACTTC	CASRGRGYEQYF
NA	NA	TRBV19	TRBJ2-1	TGTGCCAGTAGTATAGGCCGACAGGTTTCCTACAATGAGCAGTTCTTC	CASSIGRQVSYNEQFF
NA	NA	TRBV6-5	TRBJ1-6	TGTGCCAGCAGTTACGATGGCAGGCTTTCACCCCTCCACTTT	CASSYDGRLSPLHF
NA	NA	TRBV19	TRBJ2-1	TGTGCCAGCCTAGAGGGAACACACAATGAGCAGTTCTTC	CASLEGTHNEQFF
TRBD2	few	TRBV27	TRBJ2-1	TGTGCCAGCACTAGCGGAGGCCGGAATGAGCAGTTCTTC	CASTSGGRNEQFF
NA	NA	TRBV29-1	TRBJ1-1	TGCAGCGTCGAGGGGGGTGGCACTGAAGCTTTCTTT	CSVEGGGTEAFF
NA	NA	TRBV19	TRBJ2-5	TGTGCCAGTAGTACACAGGGACCCCGGGAGACCCAGTACTTC	CASSTQGPRETQYF
NA	few	TRBV2	TRBJ2-5	TGTGCCAGCAGTCGAAGGGGGGAGAGGCAAGAGACCCAGTACTTC	CASSRRGERQETQYF
NA	NA	TRBV7-6	TRBJ2-3	TGTGCCAGCAGCTTAACAGGCCTCACAGATACGCAGTATTTT	CASSLTGLTDTQYF
NA	once	TRBV7-9	TRBJ1-2	TGTGCCAGCAGCTCGACTAACTATGGCTACACCTTC	CASSSTNYGYTF
TRBD2	NA	TRBV6-5	TRBJ2-7	TGTGTCAGCAGTTTACTAGCGGGGGAGCCCTACGAGCAGTACTTC	CVSSLLAGEPYEQYF
NA	NA	TRBV29-1	TRBJ1-1	TGCAGCGTCCGCAAGACAGAAGCTTTCTTT	CSVRKTEAFF
TRBD2	few	TRBV11-2	TRBJ2-4	TGTGCCAGCAGCTTAGTGGGGACTAGCGGGAGTAATGAAAACATTCAGTACTTC	CASSLVGTSGSNENIQYF
NA	NA	TRBV28	TRBJ1-4	TGTGCCAGCAGCTCCCGTGGAAGGGAAAAACTGTTTTTT	CASSSRGREKLFF
TRBD2	NA	TRBV9	TRBJ2-7	TGTGCCAGCAGCCTCGGACTAGCGGGTGCCCTCTACGAGCAGTACTTC	CASSLGLAGALYEQYF
NA	NA	TRBV29-1	TRBJ2-2	TGCAGCGTTGTAGGCGCCGGCACCGGGGAGCTGTTTTTT	CSVVGAGTGELFF
NA	NA	TRBV29-1	TRBJ2-1	TGCAGCGCAGGACTGGGGAGCTCCTACAATGAGCAGTTCTTC	CSAGLGSSYNEQFF
NA	few	TRBV15	TRBJ1-2	TGTGCCACCAGCCTGGGGGAGGGGGTTTTAGGCTACACCTTC	CATSLGEGVLGYTF
TRBD1	NA	TRBV6-5	TRBJ1-2	TGTGCCAGCAGGCTCGGACAGGGAATCTATGGCTACACCTTC	CASRLGQGIYGYTF
TRBD1	NA	TRBV5-6	TRBJ2-1	TGTGCCAGCAGCGGACCGGGACAGGACTACAATGAGCAGTTCTTC	CASSGPGQDYNEQFF
NA	NA	TRBV15	TRBJ2-1	TGTGCCACCAGCAGAGAGCCCGGAGAGGGGCAGTTCTTC	CATSREPGEGQFF